These 11 T cell receptor beta chains were all obtained from the same sample, sequenced in a study of T cell responses to AZD1222 COVID-19 vaccine. The repertoire was sequenced with immunoSEQ multiplex PCR; TCRdb's copy has only in-frame clones and lacks some. The sample has some 200,000 clones; over 85% are singletons. The sample consisted of peripheral blood, taken on day 0 of AZD1222 vaccination. These receptors all come from an adult in good health.

The chain employs TRBV23-1 and TRBJ1-2, with D perhaps TRBD1 (6 bases). TRBV23-1 is identified as an open reading frame with a role that is uncertain. The CDR3 is 17 residues long. Trimming cost V 1 base and J 7 bases, with 22 bases left between them. CDR3 coding DNA: TGCGCCAGCAGTCAATACGATAAGACAGGTCGGGCGGGTGGCTACACCTTC. Residues: CASSQYDKTGRAGGYTF.

A single count supports this clone. The chain carries TRBV19 and TRBJ1-6; 10 nucleotides match TRBD1. V lost 4 bases, J lost 10 bases, and 10 bases stayed unmatched. There are 16 residues in the CDR3. The germline V gene encodes CDR1 LNHDA and CDR2 SQIVND (reference sequence). CDR3 coding DNA: TGTGCCAGTAGTAACTCCGGGACAGGGGTATTGTCACCCCTCCACTTT. Its translation is CASSNSGTGVLSPLHF.

This sequence joins TRBV4-2 and TRBJ2-2; 11 bases match TRBD2. The V segment lost 1 base and the J segment 6 bases; nucleotides outside the gene matches: 10. Germline-derived CDR1 and CDR2 are LGHNA and YNFKEQ. The CDR3 is 18 amino acids. The CDR3 region has the DNA TGTGCCAGCAGCCAAGGGGGGTTAGCGGGAGGGCCTTCCGGGGAGCTGTTTTTT. Its translation is CASSQGGLAGGPSGELFF.

V usage is TRBV24-1 and J usage is TRBJ1-5; D is possibly TRBD1 (5 bases). Germline CDR1 reads KGHDR; CDR2 reads SFDVKD. This CDR3 spans 13 amino acids. V was shortened by 0 bases and J by 13 bases, with 12 bases between the two germline ends. The CDR3 sequence: CATSDLHGGVQHF. For the CDR3, the DNA is TGTGCCACCAGTGATTTGCATGGGGGGGTACAGCATTTT.

The CDR3 sequence: CASSSSWVAGANVLTF. For the CDR3, the DNA is TGCGCCAGCAGCTCCTCTTGGGTGGCTGGGGCCAACGTCCTGACTTTC. V usage is TRBV5-1 and J usage is TRBJ2-6; D is unclear. This CDR3 comprises 16 residues. Germline V CDR1 and CDR2: SGHRS, YFSETQ. V was trimmed by 3 bases and J by 2 bases, leaving 12 bases between them. Filled out from reference TRBV5-1 and TRBJ2-6, the complete variable domain reads KAGVTQTPRYLIKTRGQQVTLSCSPISGHRSVSWYQQTPGQGLQFLFEYFSETQRNKGNFPGRFSGRQFSNSRSEMNVSTLELGDSALYLCASSSSWVAGANVLTFGAGSRLTVL.

V is TRBV5-1 and J is TRBJ1-1; 7 nucleotides align to TRBD1. Germline CDR1 SGHRS, CDR2 YFSETQ. The CDR3 runs to 14 residues. The junction had 9 bases not matched to a gene; V was cut back by 4 bases and J by 6 bases. The CDR3 sequence: CASSPDRVRSEAFF. The CDR3 DNA sequence: TGCGCCAGCAGCCCCGACAGGGTCCGGTCTGAAGCTTTCTTT.

This clone was seen ten or more times. The V call is TRBV27, the J call TRBJ2-3; 9 bases match TRBD2. CDR1 and CDR2 (germline): MNHEY, SMNVEV (reference sequence). V dropped 3 bases and J dropped 11; count of bases not matched to a gene: 9. This CDR3 contains 14 residues. The DNA of the CDR3 is TGTGCCAGCAGTTTTGGTAGCGGGAGCTACGGGCAGTATTTT. It codes for CASSFGSGSYGQYF.

For this clone: Other DNA sequences in the sample encode the same CDR3. For the CDR3, the DNA is TGTGCCAGCAGCGGAGGTGGCTACACCTTC. It yields the protein CASSGGGYTF. The chain employs TRBV9 and TRBJ1-2; D remains ambiguous. Per germline, CDR1 SGDLS and CDR2 YYNGEE. With 3 bases removed from V and 7 bases from J, the gap between germline ends came to 4 bases. The CDR3 covers 10 residues. The full variable domain, rest sourced from reference TRBV9 and TRBJ1-2, is DSGVTQTPKHLITATGQRVTLRCSPRSGDLSVYWYQQSLDQGLQFLIQYYNGEERAKGNILERFSAQQFPDLHSELNLSSLELGDSALYFCASSGGGYTFGSGTRLTVV.

This clone was counted once. The chain employs TRBV30 and TRBJ1-1; D not resolved. Germline V gene data show CDR1 as GTSNPN and CDR2 as SVGIG (reference sequence). V lost 0 bases to trimming and J lost 4 bases, with 12 bases between them. The CDR3 has 14 residues. The CDR3 DNA reads as TGTGCCTGGAGTGTATTAACCGGGAGCACTGAAGCTTTCTTT. Translating gives CAWSVLTGSTEAFF.

The J gene is TRBJ1-1, the V gene TRBV18; D remains ambiguous. This CDR3 comprises 12 residues. Germline loops: CDR1 KGHSH, CDR2 LQKENI. Trimming removed 5 bases from V and 7 bases from J, with 11 bases in between. CDR3 sequence: CASSADWDEAFF. The DNA of the CDR3 is TGTGCCAGCTCAGCGGACTGGGATGAAGCTTTCTTT.

The V call is TRBV5-6, the J call TRBJ2-5, with D maybe TRBD2 (5 bases). The CDR3 is made up of 16 amino acids. The V end was cut by 4 bases, the J end by 3 bases, with 19 bases between. Per the germline V gene, CDR1 is SGHDT and CDR2 is YYEEEE. The CDR3 spells CASSPLRSGTKETQYF. CDR3 sequence (DNA): TGTGCCAGCAGCCCCCTGCGAAGCGGAACCAAAGAGACCCAGTACTTC.